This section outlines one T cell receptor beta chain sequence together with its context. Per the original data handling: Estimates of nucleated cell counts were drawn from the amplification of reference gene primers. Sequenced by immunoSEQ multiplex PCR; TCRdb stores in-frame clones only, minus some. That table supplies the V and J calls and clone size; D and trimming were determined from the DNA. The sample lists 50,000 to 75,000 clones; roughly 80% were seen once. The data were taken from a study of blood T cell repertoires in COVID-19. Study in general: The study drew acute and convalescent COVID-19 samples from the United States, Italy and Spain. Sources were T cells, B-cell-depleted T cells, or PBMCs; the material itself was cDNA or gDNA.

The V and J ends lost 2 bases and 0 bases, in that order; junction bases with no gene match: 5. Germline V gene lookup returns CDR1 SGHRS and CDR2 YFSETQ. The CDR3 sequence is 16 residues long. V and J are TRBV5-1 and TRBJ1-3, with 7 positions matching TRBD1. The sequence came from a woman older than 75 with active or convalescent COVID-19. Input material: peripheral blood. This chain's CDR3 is CASSLQGTPSGNTIYF. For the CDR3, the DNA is TGCGCCAGCAGCTTACAGGGGACACCCTCTGGAAACACCATATATTTT.